Here is one T cell receptor (beta chain) with its context. An input of roughly 0.45 to 1 ug of RNA was subjected to reverse transcription using random hexamers. immunoSEQ multiplex PCR amplified TCR beta CDR3 across 54 Vbeta, 13 Jbeta. Each CDR3 protein gets one entry after TCRdb re-called the immunoSEQ multiplex PCR reads with MiXCR. Here the sample spans about 160,000 distinct CDR3 sequences, about 90% being singletons. This sample was included in a study of CD8 T cells in Susac syndrome. Sequencing of TCR beta covered CD8+ and CD4+ T cells obtained from blood. While serving as controls, healthy donors were matched for age and sex. CDR1 and CDR2 from the germline V gene are MNHEY and SVGAGI. V dropped 5 bases and J dropped 0 bases, with 11 bases sitting between them. The CDR3 contains 14 residues.

The sequence was collected from a human donor in good health. The sequenced sample consisted of CD4+ T cells from PBMCs. The chain carries TRBV6-5 and TRBJ2-7; perhaps TRBD1 as D (5 bases). CDR3 coding DNA: TGTGCCAGCAGTGCAGGGTCATACTCCTACGAGCAGTACTTC. Translating it yields CASSAGSYSYEQYF.